The 9 T cell receptor beta chains below all came from one sample that was sequenced in a study of CXCR3-negative and CXCR3-positive naive CD8 T cells. The authors prepared UMI-labeled TRB cDNA libraries by 5' RACE. No DNA is given; TCRdb re-called the 5' RACE reads and lists each CDR3 protein once. The table for this sample gives fewer than 6,500 distinct CDR3 sequences. Overall study findings and caveats: More hydrophobic TRB CDR3s were found in CXCR3-positive naive cells than in CXCR3-negative naive cells.

Their antigens are not known. The specimen sequenced was naive CXCR3+ CD8+ T cells from blood. Subset reported: CD45RO-CCR7+CD27+CD95- naive CD8+ T cells expressing CXCR3 (TNR3+). These receptors came from a human donor in good health. Some clones in this sample may be carry-over from other donors' samples.

The genes are TRBV19 and TRBJ2-1; no DNA is available, so the TRBD2 call from TCRdb remains unchecked. Germline V gene data show CDR1 as LNHDA and CDR2 as SQIVND (reference sequence). This CDR3 comprises 16 residues. The CDR3 loop is CASFATVASGRGEQFF.

By frequency, this clonotype registers medium-sized. The J gene is TRBJ1-2, the V gene TRBV4-2; TCRdb proposes TRBD1, but this gene call is untestable without DNA. Looked up from germline, CDR1 is LGHNA and CDR2 is YNFKEQ. The CDR3 is made up of 15 amino acids. The CDR3 here is CASSLGTGLDYGYTF.

V gene TRBV5-1 combines with J gene TRBJ1-3. Per the germline V gene, CDR1 is SGHRS and CDR2 is YFSETQ. The CDR3 sequence is 14 residues long. CDR3 in amino acids: CASSLDSSGNTIYF.

This clonotype registers medium-sized (0.01 to 0.1%) by frequency. The chain is built from TRBV12-3 or TRBV12-4 and TRBJ2-3; lacking DNA, the TRBD2 call made by TCRdb goes unchecked. The CDR3 is 17 amino acids. The CDR3: CASSSIAGDLGTDTQYF.

Measured by frequency, this clonotype is medium-sized. This chain joins TRBV28 and TRBJ2-3; TCRdb gives TRBD2 as the D gene, but with no DNA this cannot be confirmed. The germline gives CDR1 MDHEN, CDR2 SYDVKM. The CDR3 covers 12 residues. CDR3 sequence reads: CASSRLADTQYF. Using reference TRBV28 and TRBJ2-3 for the parts outside the CDR3, the full variable domain is DVKVTQSSRYLVKRTGEKVFLECVQDMDHENMFWYRQDPGLGLRLIYFSYDVKMKEKGDIPEGYSVSREKKERFSLILESASTNQTSMYLCASSRLADTQYFGPGTRLTVL.

Measured by frequency, this clonotype is medium-sized. This sequence joins TRBV27 and TRBJ2-1; there is no DNA to check the TCRdb D call of TRBD2. The germline V gene has CDR1 MNHEY and CDR2 SMNVEV (reference sequence). The length of the CDR3 is 17 residues. Here the CDR3 reads CASSLVAGATLGNEQFF.

This clonotype registers medium-sized (0.01 to 0.1%) by frequency. The rearrangement uses TRBV25-1 and TRBJ1-5; TCRdb selects TRBD1, and the lack of DNA leaves this call unchecked. The CDR3 consists of 12 residues. Germline V CDR1 and CDR2: MGHDK, SYGVNS. CDR3 protein: CASSSGGQPQHF.

This clonotype is medium-sized by frequency. This CDR3 reads CASSLPNQETQYF. The chain couples TRBV7-2 to TRBJ2-5. This CDR3 spans 13 amino acids. CDR1 is SGHTA and CDR2 is FQGNSA in the germline V gene.

CDR3 residues: CSARDRRTETYNYAYTF. The rearrangement joins TRBV20-1 to TRBJ1-2; with no DNA, the TCRdb D assignment of TRBD1 cannot be verified. CDR3 size: 17 residues. The germline CDR1 and CDR2 sequences are DFQATT and SNEGSKA (reference sequence).